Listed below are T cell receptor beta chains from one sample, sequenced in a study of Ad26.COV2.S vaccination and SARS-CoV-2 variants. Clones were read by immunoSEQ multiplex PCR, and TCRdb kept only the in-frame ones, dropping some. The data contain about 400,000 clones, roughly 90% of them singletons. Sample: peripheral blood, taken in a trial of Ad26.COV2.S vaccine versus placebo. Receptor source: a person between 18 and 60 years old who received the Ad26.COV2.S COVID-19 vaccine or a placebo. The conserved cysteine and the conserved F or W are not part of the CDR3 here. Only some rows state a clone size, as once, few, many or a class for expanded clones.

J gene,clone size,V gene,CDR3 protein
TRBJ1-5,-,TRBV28,ASSLRVASPQH
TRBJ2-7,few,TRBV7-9,ASSLAPGEQY
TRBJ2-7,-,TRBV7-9,ASSPASGEQY
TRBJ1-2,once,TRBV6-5,ASSQGGWAGYT
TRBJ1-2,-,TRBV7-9,ASSLAGQLPNYGYT
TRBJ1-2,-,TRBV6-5,ASSFWDSGYGYT
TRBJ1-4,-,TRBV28,ASSNTLQGFEKLF
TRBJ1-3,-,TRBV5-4,ASSLGQGVGNTIY
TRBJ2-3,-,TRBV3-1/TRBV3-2,ASSSSGGTDTQY
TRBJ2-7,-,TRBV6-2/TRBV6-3,ASSPGTGNGRVY
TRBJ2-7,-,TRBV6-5,ASRKNSAYEQY
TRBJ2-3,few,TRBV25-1,ASSVPLSPSTDTQY
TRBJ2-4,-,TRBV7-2,ASSLPLDRVKRSKNIQY
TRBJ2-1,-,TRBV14,ASSLVRGLRNEQF
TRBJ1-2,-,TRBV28,ASSFGNPLQVYYGYT
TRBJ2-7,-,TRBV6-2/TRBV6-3,ASSYSKGRFFYEQY
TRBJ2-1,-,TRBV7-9,ASSPQPRDRVHEQF
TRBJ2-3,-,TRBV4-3,ASSQDLEVYTDTQY
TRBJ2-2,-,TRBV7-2,ASSPQTSLAVPAGELF
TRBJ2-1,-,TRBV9,ASSFSGRGGNEQF
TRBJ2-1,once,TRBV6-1,ASSEPGRRHNEQF
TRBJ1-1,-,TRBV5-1,ASSLSDRAAEAF
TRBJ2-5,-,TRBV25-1,ASSGGQQETQY
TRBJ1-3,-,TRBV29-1,SVEPITGQNFGNTIY
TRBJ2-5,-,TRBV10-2,ASSESGTIRETQY
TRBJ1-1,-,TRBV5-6,ASSLGQGRTF
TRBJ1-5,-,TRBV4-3,ASSQGVGGSGNQPQH
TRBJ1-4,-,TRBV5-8,ASSRTGRIGEKLF
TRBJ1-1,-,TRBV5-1,ASSPWQGASTEAF
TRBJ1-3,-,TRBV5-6,ASRGSGNTIY
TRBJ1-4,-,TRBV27,ASSRTGANEKLF
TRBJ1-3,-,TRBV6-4,ARRGALHSGNTIY
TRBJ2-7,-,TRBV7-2,ASSLKRESVEQY
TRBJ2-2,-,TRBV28,ASSFLRGVDTGELF
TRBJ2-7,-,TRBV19,ASNSPFLRVSYEQY
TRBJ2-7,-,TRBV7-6,ASSLNRDTTYEQY
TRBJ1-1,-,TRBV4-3,ASRAGLNTEAF
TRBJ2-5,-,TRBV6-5,ASSLIRVEY
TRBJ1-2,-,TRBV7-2,ASSLGAGASYGYT
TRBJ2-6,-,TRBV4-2,ASSQEGWTSGGIGANVLT
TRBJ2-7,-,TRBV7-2,ASSLVRTGGRYEQY
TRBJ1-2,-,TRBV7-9,ASSKGPGGQLYGYT
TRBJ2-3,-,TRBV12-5,ASGPGLAPSTDTQY
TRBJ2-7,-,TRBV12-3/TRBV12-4,ASSLVWAYEQY
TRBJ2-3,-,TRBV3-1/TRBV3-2,ASSQGPLRDTQY
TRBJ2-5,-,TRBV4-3,ASSQEALRGGLASETQY
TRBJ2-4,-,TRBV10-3,AISDGRGTKNIQY
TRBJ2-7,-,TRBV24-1,ATSDSVFEQY
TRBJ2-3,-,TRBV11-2,ASSSRGRTDTQY
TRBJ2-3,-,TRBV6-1,ASSESRLAGMPTDTQY
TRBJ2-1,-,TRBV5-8,ASTLGQGIRDEQF
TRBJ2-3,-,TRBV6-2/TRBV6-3,ASSYRQGLGHTDTQY
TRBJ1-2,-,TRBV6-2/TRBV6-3,ASSYMQVGYT